The rows below give T cell receptor beta chains drawn from one sample of a study of shared clonotypes between healthy human individuals. Sequencing was performed with immunoSEQ multiplex PCR; in TCRdb, only in-frame clones are kept and a portion is missing. Among around 1,000,000 clones listed, around three quarters were seen once. Input material: memory CD4+ T cells from PBMCs. The receptors derive from a man younger than 35 in good health. Some clones in this sample may be carry-over from other donors' samples. Both conserved end residues are part of each CDR3. Fields, in order: J gene, clone size, D gene, V gene, CDR3 protein, CDR3 DNA. D genes are given only for firm matches. Clone size is shown for a subset of rows, as once, few, many or a class of expanded clone.

J: TRBJ2-7
size: -
D: -
V: TRBV5-1
CDR3: CASSNDPVSYEQYF
DNA: TGCGCCAGCAGCAATGATCCAGTTTCCTACGAGCAGTACTTC

J: TRBJ2-7
size: few
D: -
V: TRBV2
CDR3: CASSEYGASYEQYF
DNA: TGTGCCAGCAGTGAATACGGGGCGTCCTACGAGCAGTACTTC

J: TRBJ2-1
size: -
D: -
V: TRBV6-4
CDR3: CASSVMAGLYNEQFF
DNA: TGTGCCAGCAGTGTGATGGCGGGCCTCTACAATGAGCAGTTCTTC

J: TRBJ2-1
size: -
D: -
V: TRBV18
CDR3: CASSLGTSASSEQFF
DNA: TGTGCCAGCTCGCTCGGGACGAGCGCCAGCAGTGAGCAGTTCTTC

J: TRBJ1-4
size: -
D: TRBD1
V: TRBV4-1
CDR3: CASSQDRTGDGEKLFF
DNA: TGCGCCAGCAGCCAAGATAGGACAGGGGACGGTGAAAAACTGTTTTTT

J: TRBJ1-2
size: -
D: TRBD1
V: TRBV19
CDR3: CASSPRQGSYGYTF
DNA: TGTGCCAGTAGTCCAAGACAGGGGAGCTATGGCTACACCTTC

J: TRBJ1-5
size: -
D: -
V: TRBV7-2
CDR3: CASSLVQWAGDSNQPQHF
DNA: TGTGCCAGCAGCTTAGTTCAATGGGCCGGGGATAGCAATCAGCCCCAGCATTTT

J: TRBJ2-2
size: -
D: -
V: TRBV14
CDR3: CASSQADTPRTGELFF
DNA: TGTGCCAGCAGCCAAGCGGACACCCCCCGCACCGGGGAGCTGTTTTTT

J: TRBJ2-7
size: -
D: -
V: TRBV7-2
CDR3: CASTLGGSYEQYF
DNA: TGTGCCAGCACCCTCGGCGGGTCCTACGAGCAGTACTTC

J: TRBJ1-2
size: -
D: -
V: TRBV6-5
CDR3: CASRIAPDNYGYTF
DNA: TGTGCCAGCAGGATCGCCCCCGATAACTATGGCTACACCTTC

J: TRBJ1-2
size: -
D: -
V: TRBV27
CDR3: CASSLIRDRVLGYGYTF
DNA: TGTGCCAGCAGTTTGATTAGGGACCGAGTCTTGGGCTATGGCTACACCTTC

J: TRBJ2-1
size: -
D: -
V: TRBV14
CDR3: CASSQERRGEQFF
DNA: TGTGCCAGCAGCCAAGAGAGGCGCGGTGAGCAGTTCTTC

J: TRBJ2-4
size: few
D: -
V: TRBV5-1
CDR3: CASSSGTALGGNIQYF
DNA: TGCGCCAGCAGTTCCGGGACGGCGTTGGGAGGAAACATTCAGTACTTC

J: TRBJ1-5
size: -
D: -
V: TRBV10-3
CDR3: CAISESPYQPQHF
DNA: TGTGCCATCAGTGAGTCGCCTTATCAGCCCCAGCATTTT

J: TRBJ2-3
size: -
D: TRBD2
V: TRBV5-1
CDR3: CASRLGKTSGTVQYF
DNA: TGCGCCAGCAGACTGGGGAAGACTAGCGGGACGGTCCAGTATTTT

J: TRBJ2-2
size: -
D: -
V: TRBV7-3
CDR3: CASSLTGRRNTGELFF
DNA: TGTGCCAGCAGCTTAACTGGGAGGCGGAACACCGGGGAGCTGTTTTTT

J: TRBJ1-3
size: -
D: -
V: TRBV9
CDR3: CASSDSIFGNTIYF
DNA: TGTGCCAGCAGTGACAGTATTTTTGGAAACACCATATATTTT

J: TRBJ2-1
size: -
D: -
V: TRBV27
CDR3: CASSPRVFGGEQFF
DNA: TGTGCCAGCAGCCCCCGCGTTTTCGGTGGTGAGCAGTTCTTC

J: TRBJ1-3
size: -
D: -
V: TRBV7-2
CDR3: CASRTGYSGNTIYF
DNA: TGTGCCAGCAGAACAGGGTACTCTGGAAACACCATATATTTT

J: TRBJ1-2
size: -
D: -
V: TRBV27
CDR3: CASSLLSHDGYTF
DNA: TGTGCCAGCAGTTTACTAAGTCACGATGGCTACACCTTC

J: TRBJ2-2
size: -
D: -
V: TRBV11-2
CDR3: CASSLAGTETGELFF
DNA: TGTGCCAGCAGCTTAGCCGGGACCGAGACCGGGGAGCTGTTTTTT

J: TRBJ1-3
size: -
D: -
V: TRBV19
CDR3: CASSPLGHLSSGNTIYF
DNA: TGTGCCAGTAGTCCCCTGGGACACCTCTCCTCTGGAAACACCATATATTTT

J: TRBJ2-2
size: few
D: TRBD2
V: TRBV29-1
CDR3: CSVTSGDTGELFF
DNA: TGCAGCGTGACTAGCGGAGACACCGGGGAGCTGTTTTTT

J: TRBJ2-5
size: -
D: -
V: TRBV18
CDR3: CASSPPSGVEETQYF
DNA: TGTGCCAGCTCACCACCTTCAGGGGTCGAGGAGACCCAGTACTTC

J: TRBJ1-1
size: -
D: -
V: TRBV18
CDR3: CASSPEGGGTEAFF
DNA: TGTGCCAGCTCACCAGAGGGTGGAGGGACTGAAGCTTTCTTT

J: TRBJ2-7
size: -
D: -
V: TRBV9
CDR3: CASSVSMNYEQYF
DNA: TGTGCCAGCAGCGTTTCCATGAACTACGAGCAGTACTTC

J: TRBJ2-5
size: -
D: -
V: TRBV9
CDR3: CASSVGLDETQYF
DNA: TGTGCCAGCAGCGTAGGGCTGGACGAGACCCAGTACTTC

J: TRBJ2-5
size: -
D: TRBD2
V: TRBV11-2
CDR3: CASGTSAQETQYF
DNA: TGTGCCAGCGGCACTAGCGCGCAAGAGACCCAGTACTTC

J: TRBJ1-2
size: -
D: -
V: TRBV6-1
CDR3: CASSAGPGRGDGYTF
DNA: TGTGCCAGCAGTGCAGGGCCAGGGAGGGGAGATGGCTACACCTTC

J: TRBJ2-2
size: few
D: -
V: TRBV27
CDR3: CASCTNRDTGELFF
DNA: TGTGCCAGCTGCACCAATAGGGACACCGGGGAGCTGTTTTTT

J: TRBJ1-5
size: -
D: -
V: TRBV19
CDR3: CASSRTGRNQPQHF
DNA: TGTGCCAGTAGTAGAACCGGGCGCAATCAGCCCCAGCATTTT

J: TRBJ2-5
size: -
D: -
V: TRBV11-3
CDR3: CASSLVGRETQYF
DNA: TGTGCCAGCAGCTTAGTGGGGCGAGAGACCCAGTACTTC

J: TRBJ2-7
size: -
D: TRBD1
V: TRBV6-5
CDR3: CASSYTRQGYEQYF
DNA: TGTGCCAGCAGTTACACACGACAGGGGTACGAGCAGTACTTC

J: TRBJ2-1
size: once
D: -
V: TRBV7-9
CDR3: CASSFGTYNEQFF
DNA: TGTGCCAGCAGCTTCGGAACATACAATGAGCAGTTCTTC

J: TRBJ2-7
size: -
D: TRBD1
V: TRBV29-1
CDR3: CSVSGTGGGGSYEQYF
DNA: TGCAGCGTTAGTGGGACAGGGGGCGGAGGCTCCTACGAGCAGTACTTC

J: TRBJ2-3
size: -
D: -
V: TRBV11-1
CDR3: CASSLAVGDAGTQYF
DNA: TGTGCCAGCAGCTTAGCGGTTGGGGATGCAGGGACGCAGTATTTT

J: TRBJ2-7
size: few
D: -
V: TRBV11-2
CDR3: CASRGMRVSSYEQYF
DNA: TGTGCCAGCCGGGGCATGAGGGTAAGCTCCTACGAGCAGTACTTC

J: TRBJ2-7
size: -
D: -
V: TRBV2
CDR3: CASRDDPAYEQYF
DNA: TGTGCCAGCCGTGATGATCCGGCCTACGAGCAGTACTTC

J: TRBJ2-2
size: -
D: -
V: TRBV6-4
CDR3: CASRPEAGAAGELFF
DNA: TGTGCCAGCAGACCAGAGGCAGGGGCGGCCGGGGAGCTGTTTTTT

J: TRBJ1-5
size: -
D: -
V: TRBV19
CDR3: CASSVRVSYSNQPQHF
DNA: TGTGCCAGTAGTGTCAGGGTTAGTTATAGCAATCAGCCCCAGCATTTT

J: TRBJ2-5
size: -
D: -
V: TRBV28
CDR3: CASTSYQETQYF
DNA: TGTGCCAGCACCAGCTACCAAGAGACCCAGTACTTC

J: TRBJ1-6
size: -
D: -
V: TRBV6-1
CDR3: CASSEARSENSPLHF
DNA: TGTGCCAGCAGTGAAGCGCGGTCGGAAAATTCACCCCTCCACTTT

J: TRBJ2-6
size: -
D: -
V: TRBV12-5
CDR3: CASGSISAGQSRANVLTF
DNA: TGTGCTAGTGGTAGCATTTCTGCAGGACAAAGTCGGGCCAACGTCCTGACTTTC

J: TRBJ1-5
size: -
D: -
V: TRBV6-5
CDR3: CASSSRGLEPQHF
DNA: TGTGCCAGCAGTTCAAGGGGCCTGGAGCCCCAGCATTTT

J: TRBJ1-5
size: -
D: -
V: TRBV30
CDR3: CAYSGAWDQPQHF
DNA: TGTGCCTATTCGGGGGCATGGGATCAGCCCCAGCATTTT

J: TRBJ2-1
size: -
D: -
V: TRBV18
CDR3: CASSPRPGDGGEQFF
DNA: TGTGCCAGCTCACCACGCCCAGGGGATGGGGGTGAGCAGTTCTTC

J: TRBJ1-1
size: few
D: -
V: TRBV30
CDR3: CAWMRGHSEF
DNA: TGTGCCTGGATGAGGGGCCACTCCGAATTT

J: TRBJ2-1
size: once
D: TRBD2
V: TRBV19
CDR3: CASSDPASGKSYNEQFF
DNA: TGTGCCAGTAGTGACCCAGCCAGCGGGAAGTCCTACAATGAGCAGTTCTTC

J: TRBJ2-1
size: -
D: TRBD2
V: TRBV29-1
CDR3: CSVAELAYLDDNEQFF
DNA: TGCAGCGTCGCGGAACTAGCGTATTTAGACGACAATGAGCAGTTCTTC

J: TRBJ1-1
size: -
D: -
V: TRBV6-5
CDR3: CASSFASGTEAFF
DNA: TGTGCCAGCAGTTTCGCCTCGGGCACTGAAGCTTTCTTT

J: TRBJ2-3
size: -
D: TRBD2
V: TRBV9
CDR3: CASSVQPGLAYTGTDTQYF
DNA: TGTGCCAGCAGCGTACAGCCGGGACTAGCGTATACTGGCACAGATACGCAGTATTTT

J: TRBJ1-1
size: -
D: TRBD1
V: TRBV6-5
CDR3: CASSFRTGFGLTEAFF
DNA: TGTGCCAGCAGTTTCAGGACAGGTTTTGGTCTCACTGAAGCTTTCTTT

J: TRBJ1-2
size: -
D: -
V: TRBV6-7
CDR3: CASSYSPTGNYGYTF
DNA: TGTGCCAGCAGTTACTCGCCTACAGGGAACTATGGCTACACCTTC